Below, 28 T cell receptor beta chains from the same sample are listed, as sequenced in a study of identical twins listed by TCRdb under 2016. Libraries were constructed by 5' RACE. Sequencing used an Illumina HiSeq 2000. The raw public reads went through TCRdb reprocessing: fastp at Q25, MiXCR clone calling, in-frame beta chains kept. A single entry per CDR3 protein holds the most common genes and DNA from its merged rows. The sample table lists 1.5 million to 2 million distinct CDR3 sequences, about 32% of them with a count of one. Of the sample, approximately 0.29% falls within the top ten clones. Sequenced material: cord blood. Every receptor here comes from a newborn girl in good health.

The sample holds one count of this clonotype. The rearrangement links TRBV4-2 to TRBJ2-1; 10 nucleotides line up with TRBD2. V was clipped by 1 base and J by 8 bases; unmatched bases: 8. Germline CDR1 reads LGHNA; CDR2 reads YNFKEQ. This CDR3 has 16 amino acids. The CDR3 bases are TGTGCCAGCAGCCAAGGACGTGGGACTAGCGAAGATGAGCAGTTCTTC. It is translated as CASSQGRGTSEDEQFF.

The gene calls are TRBV20-1 and TRBJ1-1; 9 bases map to TRBD1. The CDR3 contains 14 residues. V lost 5 bases to trimming and J lost 5 bases; unmatched junction nucleotides: 9. Germline assignment: CDR1 DFQATT and CDR2 SNEGSKA (reference sequence). CDR3 protein: CSAEGGQGRTEAFF. CDR3 DNA: TGCAGTGCTGAGGGGGGACAGGGCAGGACTGAAGCTTTCTTT.

The chain uses TRBV25-1 and TRBJ2-5; D is perhaps TRBD1 (6 bases). The V end lost 7 bases, the J end lost 10 bases, and 13 bases lay between the germline ends. CDR3 size: 11 residues. Germline assignment: CDR1 MGHDK and CDR2 SYGVNS. The CDR3 spells CASTAQGNQYF. Written as DNA, the CDR3 is TGTGCCAGCACCGCGCAGGGGAACCAGTACTTC.

Comments on this clonotype: A single base separates this from a much larger clone, so it may be a read error. This chain connects TRBV7-2 to TRBJ2-1; TRBD2 matches 12 bases. The ends lost 2 bases at V and 10 bases at J; junction bases unmatched: 6. Looked up from germline, CDR1 is SGHTA and CDR2 is FQGNSA. The CDR3 length is 15 residues. CDR3 DNA sequence: TGTGCCAGCAGCTTAAGGACTAGCGGGGTCTACGAGCAGTTCTTC. Residues: CASSLRTSGVYEQFF.

In its sample, this clonotype was seen a few times. The V call is TRBV20-1, the J call TRBJ2-7; a possible D gene is TRBD1 (5 bases). The CDR3 totals 11 residues. Germline V lookup: CDR1 DFQATT, CDR2 SNEGSKA (reference sequence). With 6 bases removed from V and 6 bases from J, the gap between germline ends came to 12 bases. CDR3 coding DNA: TGCAGTGCAAGGATTGACAGCGAGCAGTACTTC. Encoded protein: CSARIDSEQYF.

Details on this clonotype: One junction end does not reproduce the germline sequence, and a read error may be involved. This chain joins TRBV4-2 and TRBJ2-4, with D possibly TRBD1 on 6 matching bases. The CDR3 consists of 16 residues. Germline loops: CDR1 LGHNA, CDR2 YNFKEQ. The chain's CDR3 is CASSQDRAGAKNIRYF. The CDR3 DNA is TGTGCCAGCAGCCAAGATAGGGCAGGGGCCAAAAACATTCGGTACTTC.

This clonotype was recorded at least ten times. The chain is built from TRBV27 and TRBJ2-1, with D uncertain. Germline-derived CDR1 and CDR2 are MNHEY and SMNVEV (reference sequence). This CDR3 is 14 amino acids long. The V gene lost 5 bases and the J gene lost 0 bases, with 8 bases spanning the gap. The CDR3 sequence is CASSPYSSYNEQFF. The CDR3 nucleotides read TGTGCCAGCAGTCCCTACAGCTCCTACAATGAGCAGTTCTTC.

This clonotype was seen only a few times. The V and J genes are TRBV20-1 and TRBJ2-7, with a tentative D call TRBD1 (6 bases). Germline V gene sequence: CDR1 DFQATT, CDR2 SNEGSKA (reference sequence). This CDR3 is built from 12 residues. V dropped 5 bases and J dropped 0 bases, with 8 bases sitting between them. The CDR3 loop is CSAWTDSYEQYF. CDR3 DNA: TGCAGTGCTTGGACAGACTCCTACGAGCAGTACTTC.

The chain recombines TRBV24-1 with TRBJ2-1; TRBD1 matches at 11 bases. Per germline, CDR1 KGHDR and CDR2 SFDVKD. The junction had 4 bases not matched to a gene; V was cut back by 0 bases and J by 4 bases. The CDR3 length is 17 residues. The CDR3 DNA follows: TGTGCCACCAGTGATTTGCGGACAGGGGGCAAGTACAATGAGCAGTTCTTC. Translated, it gives CATSDLRTGGKYNEQFF.

V gene TRBV20-1 combines with J gene TRBJ2-5; D call uncertain. The germline V gene has CDR1 DFQATT and CDR2 SNEGSKA (reference sequence). The CDR3 totals 11 residues. Trimming shortened V by 4 bases and J by 4 bases, and 7 bases separated the two germline ends. DNA of the CDR3: TGCAGTGCTACCAACAGAGAGACCCAGTACTTC. It is translated as CSATNRETQYF.

This clonotype was counted between two and nine times. V and J are TRBV5-1 and TRBJ2-5; maybe TRBD2 (6 bases). Germline V gene sequence: CDR1 SGHRS, CDR2 YFSETQ. V lost 2 bases to trimming and J lost 5 bases, with 13 bases between them. The CDR3 covers 14 residues. CDR3 loop: CASSFGRDGETQYF. The CDR3 DNA is TGCGCCAGCAGCTTTGGGCGGGACGGTGAGACCCAGTACTTC. Full variable domain (remainder filled in from reference TRBV5-1 and TRBJ2-5): KAGVTQTPRYLIKTRGQQVTLSCSPISGHRSVSWYQQTPGQGLQFLFEYFSETQRNKGNFPGRFSGRQFSNSRSEMNVSTLELGDSALYLCASSFGRDGETQYFGPGTRLLVL.

This clonotype was counted ten times or more. The V gene is TRBV7-7, the J gene TRBJ2-1, with TRBD2 matching 12 bases. Unmatched junction bases numbered 3, after V lost 4 bases and J lost 5 bases. Looked up from germline, CDR1 is SSHAT and CDR2 is FNYEAQ (reference sequence). The CDR3 spans 15 residues. CDR3 sequence reads: CASSSRLAGDNEQFF. CDR3 DNA sequence: TGTGCCAGCAGCTCGAGACTAGCGGGGGACAATGAGCAGTTCTTC.

This clonotype showed up just a few times. CDR3 region: CASSERTVKGYTF. In DNA form, the CDR3 reads TGTGCCAGCAGTGAGAGGACAGTGAAAGGCTACACCTTC. This sequence joins TRBV25-1 and TRBJ1-2; D possibly corresponds to TRBD1 (6 bases). The CDR3 spans 13 residues. V gave up 3 bases and J gave up 8 bases, with 13 bases separating them. Per the germline V gene, CDR1 is MGHDK and CDR2 is SYGVNS.

The chain combines TRBV5-4 with TRBJ2-5, with no clear D. The ends were cut back, 2 bases at V and 2 bases at J, with 16 bases in the middle. Germline V gene sequence: CDR1 SGHNT, CDR2 YYREEE (reference sequence). CDR3 length equals 16 residues. CDR3 bases: TGTGCCAGCAGCTTAGGCCCCAGCGCGACTCAAGAGACCCAGTACTTC. It codes for CASSLGPSATQETQYF.

This clonotype appeared a few times. J is TRBJ2-5 and V is TRBV25-1, with D tentatively TRBD2 (5 bases). The germline V gene encodes CDR1 MGHDK and CDR2 SYGVNS. Trimming removed 6 bases at V and 11 bases at J, with 13 bases between. The CDR3 sequence is 11 residues long. The CDR3 protein is CASRWEKKQYF. CDR3 sequence (DNA): TGTGCCAGCAGGTGGGAGAAGAAGCAGTACTTC.

A single count supports this clonotype. The rearrangement uses TRBV10-2 and TRBJ2-7, with 9 bases lining up with TRBD1. The germline V gene encodes CDR1 WSHSY and CDR2 SAAADI. This CDR3 contains 17 residues. Trimming cost V 4 bases and J 1 base; bases outside gene matches: 11. The CDR3 nucleotides read TGCGCCAGCAGTGCGACTCCCGGGACAGGGAAGTCCTACGAGCAGTACTTC. Encoded protein: CASSATPGTGKSYEQYF.

The gene calls are TRBV4-1 and TRBJ2-1, with D hard to call. The end of the DNA is better explained by TRBJ2-7, so the J call may be wrong. Looked up from germline, CDR1 is MGHRA and CDR2 is YSYEKL. The CDR3 is 15 amino acids. This chain's CDR3 is CASSQARSSYNEQYF. In DNA, the CDR3 is TGCGCCAGCAGCCAAGCCCGCAGCTCCTACAATGAGCAGTACTTC.

This clonotype was detected only once. The J gene is TRBJ1-1, the V gene TRBV29-1; D may be TRBD1 (5 bases). The CDR3 sequence is 15 residues long. The germline V gene encodes CDR1 SQVTM and CDR2 ANQGSEA. Trimming took off 6 bases at V and 2 bases at J, with 19 bases between the two ends. As DNA, the CDR3 is TGCAGCGTCCGCCCTTTGGGAAGGGACAACACTGAAGCTTTCTTT. This encodes CSVRPLGRDNTEAFF.

This clonotype has at least ten counts. The chain uses TRBV13 and TRBJ2-3; 7 bases align to TRBD2. The CDR3 sequence is 14 residues long. Germline CDR1 is PRHDT and CDR2 is FYEKMQ (reference sequence). The V segment lost 3 bases and the J segment 2 bases; nucleotides outside the gene matches: 2. The CDR3 region is CASSFGRLTDTQYF. The DNA of the CDR3 is TGTGCCAGCAGCTTCGGGAGGCTCACAGATACGCAGTATTTT.

In its sample, this clonotype was seen many times. The CDR3 nucleotides read TGTGCCAGCAGCGCAACTAGCGGGACCTACAATGAGCAGTTCTTC. It codes for CASSATSGTYNEQFF. V usage is TRBV7-9 and J usage is TRBJ2-1; 10 positions agree with TRBD2. The length of the CDR3 is 15 residues. Germline V gene lookup returns CDR1 SEHNR and CDR2 FQNEAQ (reference sequence). With 5 bases clipped from V and 2 bases from J, the junction kept 3 bases outside the gene matches.

In its sample, this clonotype was seen a few times. The chain uses TRBV20-1 and TRBJ2-7; possibly TRBD1 or TRBD2 for D (5 bases each). The CDR3 spans 13 residues. The V end was cut by 7 bases, the J end by 2 bases, with 15 bases between. The germline gives CDR1 DFQATT, CDR2 SNEGSKA (reference sequence). The CDR3 spells CSGVRGFPYEQYF. In DNA form, the CDR3 reads TGCAGTGGAGTGAGGGGATTTCCCTACGAGCAGTACTTC.

This rearrangement joins TRBV24-1 to TRBJ2-3, with D perhaps matching TRBD1 (7 bases). This CDR3 has 14 residues. Germline assignment: CDR1 KGHDR and CDR2 SFDVKD. The V and J ends lost 4 bases and 6 bases respectively, with 13 bases between them. CDR3 in amino acids: CATSERGTVDTQYF. The CDR3 DNA reads as TGTGCCACCAGTGAGCGCGGGACAGTTGATACGCAGTATTTT.

In DNA, the CDR3 is TGTGCCAGCAGCCAGCACAGGGGACTTAACACTGAAGCTTTCTTT. Encoded protein: CASSQHRGLNTEAFF. The chain has TRBV6-6 and TRBJ1-1; TRBD1 aligns across 7 bases. This CDR3 has 15 residues. Germline lookup yields CDR1 MNHNY and CDR2 SVGAGI (reference sequence). J lost 2 bases, V lost 6 bases, and 9 bases had no gene match.

The V and J genes are TRBV5-1 and TRBJ2-3, with 9 nucleotides matching TRBD2. CDR1 is SGHRS and CDR2 is YFSETQ in the germline V gene. This CDR3 region has 16 residues. V lost 3 bases to trimming and J lost 2 bases; unmatched junction nucleotides: 7. CDR3 region: CASSSRIAGATDTQYF. The CDR3 bases are TGCGCCAGCAGCTCTCGAATAGCGGGAGCCACAGATACGCAGTATTTT.

The rearrangement uses TRBV20-1 and TRBJ2-7; weak D call: TRBD2 (6 bases). The CDR3 has 15 residues. V was shortened by 1 base and J by 1 base, with 14 bases between the two germline ends. Germline-derived CDR1 and CDR2 are DFQATT and SNEGSKA (reference sequence). The chain's CDR3 is CSARAPLLASYEQYF. The CDR3 DNA reads TGCAGTGCTAGAGCCCCGCTCCTAGCGTCCTACGAGCAGTACTTC.

This clonotype was counted many times. The gene calls are TRBV12-3 or TRBV12-4 and TRBJ2-1; TRBD2 agrees at 11 bases. CDR3 length equals 14 residues. The V segment lost 3 bases and the J segment 12 bases; nucleotides outside the gene matches: 7. Here the CDR3 reads CASSFRRLAGGQFF. CDR3 nucleotides: TGTGCCAGCAGTTTCCGTCGGCTAGCGGGGGGGCAGTTCTTC.

This clonotype was counted between two and nine times. The chain couples TRBV20-1 to TRBJ1-5, with D hard to call. V dropped 3 bases and J dropped 0 bases, with 12 bases sitting between them. The CDR3 sequence is 15 residues long. CDR1 and CDR2 (germline): DFQATT, SNEGSKA (reference sequence). The CDR3: CSASGRTYSNQPQHF. The DNA of the CDR3 is TGCAGTGCTAGCGGCAGGACTTATAGCAATCAGCCCCAGCATTTT.

In its sample, this clonotype was seen a few times. V is TRBV9 and J is TRBJ2-1, with 8 nucleotides matching TRBD1. The trim removed 4 bases at V and 2 bases at J, leaving 5 bases unmatched. Germline-derived CDR1 and CDR2 are SGDLS and YYNGEE. This CDR3 contains 15 residues. DNA for the CDR3: TGTGCCAGCAGCCTCCGGGGACAGGCCTACAATGAGCAGTTCTTC. Encoded protein: CASSLRGQAYNEQFF.